This TCR beta chain came from a study of shared clonotypes between healthy human individuals. The germline gives CDR1 SNHLY, CDR2 FYNNEI. V shed 6 bases and J shed 0 bases, with 18 bases lying between them. The CDR3 is 18 amino acids. An assay was performed, and its level was deep. The repertoire was sequenced with immunoSEQ multiplex PCR; TCRdb's copy has only in-frame clones and lacks some. The data hold 2 million to 2.5 million clones, with 95% observed a single time. The source material was naive CD4+ T cells sorted from blood. The subset here: CD45RA+ positively selected. This TCR came from a man younger than 30 in good health. The chain recombines TRBV2 with TRBJ1-6, with a possible D match to TRBD1 (6 bases). The CDR3 DNA reads as TGTGCCAGCAGCAGGACAGAAATCCTAATCTCCTATAATTCACCCCTCCACTTT. Translated, it gives CASSRTEILISYNSPLHF.